These 8 T cell receptor beta chains were all obtained from the same sample, sequenced in a study of immune cell composition in non-small cell lung cancer. Normal lung sampling was at least 3 cm from the tumour, as distant as possible. This table comes from immunoSEQ multiplex PCR, and its TCRdb copy is limited to in-frame clones, with some not included. In the table there are thousands of clones, about 68% of which are singletons. Sequenced material: non-adjacent lung tissue. These receptors came from a human donor with non-small cell lung cancer.

This clone was found a few times. This sequence joins TRBV11-3 and TRBJ2-7; TRBD2 is a possible D gene (5 bases). Germline-derived CDR1 and CDR2 are SGHNT and YENEEA. V lost 1 base and J 6 bases, leaving 16 bases between the germline ends. The CDR3 contains 15 residues. DNA for the CDR3: TGTGCCAGCAGCTTAGGCGGCGGGTTCGGGCGCGAGCAGTACTTC. Translation: CASSLGGGFGREQYF. Full variable domain (rest looked up from reference TRBV11-3 and TRBJ2-7): EAGVVQSPRYKIIEKKQPVAFWCNPISGHNTLYWYLQNLGQGPELLIRYENEEAVDDSQLPKDRFSAERLKGVDSTLKIQPAELGDSAVYLCASSLGGGFGREQYFGPGTRLTVT.

The V call is TRBV7-3, the J call TRBJ2-5; possible D gene TRBD2, 5 bases. In germline, CDR1 is SGHTA, CDR2 FQGTGA. V lost 5 bases and J 5 bases, leaving 15 bases between the germline ends. The CDR3 has 14 amino acids. CDR3 in amino acids: CASSKDGGKETQYF. CDR3 coding DNA: TGTGCCAGCAGCAAGGATGGAGGCAAGGAGACCCAGTACTTC.

CDR3 DNA: TGTGCCAGCGGACTTCCGGGCCTGAGCTCTGGGGCCAACGTCCTGACTTTC. Translating gives CASGLPGLSSGANVLTF. This sequence joins TRBV2 and TRBJ2-6; maybe TRBD2 (5 bases). Germline-derived CDR1 and CDR2 are SNHLY and FYNNEI. V dropped 8 bases and J dropped 0 bases, with 17 bases sitting between them. The CDR3 is made up of 17 amino acids.

The chain combines TRBV5-6 with TRBJ1-5; D might be TRBD1 (5 bases). The V end lost 6 bases, the J end lost 7 bases, and 20 bases lay between the germline ends. CDR3 length equals 15 residues. The germline V gene encodes CDR1 SGHDT and CDR2 YYEEEE. The DNA for the CDR3 is TGTGCCAGCAACCGATGGAGGGGCGCGGGCCAGCCCCAGCATTTT. Residues: CASNRWRGAGQPQHF.

The chain is built from TRBV2 and TRBJ2-1; TRBD2 matches 16 bases. CDR3 length: 20 residues. CDR1 and CDR2 from the germline V gene are SNHLY and FYNNEI. The ends lost 3 bases at V and 0 bases at J; junction bases unmatched: 8. CDR3 protein: CASSERPGLAGGSSYNEQFF. The CDR3 DNA sequence: TGTGCCAGCAGTGAGAGGCCGGGACTAGCGGGAGGGAGCTCCTACAATGAGCAGTTCTTC. Complete variable domain (other parts from reference TRBV2 and TRBJ2-1): EPEVTQTPSHQVTQMGQEVILRCVPISNHLYFYWYRQILGQKVEFLVSFYNNEISEKSEIFDDQFSVERPDGSNFTLKIRSTKLEDSAMYFCASSERPGLAGGSSYNEQFFGPGTRLTVL.

This clone appeared a few times. This chain joins TRBV28 and TRBJ2-1, with 12 bases lining up with TRBD2. Germline V gene sequence: CDR1 MDHEN, CDR2 SYDVKM. The J segment lost 5 bases and the V segment lost 4 bases, leaving 15 bases of the junction unmatched. The CDR3 has 19 amino acids. The CDR3 bases are TGTGCCAGCAGTTCCCCCCTCGGGCTAGCGGGGGGGCCCCACAATGAGCAGTTCTTC. This gives the protein CASSSPLGLAGGPHNEQFF.

The rearrangement links TRBV5-4 to TRBJ2-4, with D perhaps TRBD2 (7 bases). The CDR3 sequence is 13 residues long. Per germline, CDR1 SGHNT and CDR2 YYREEE (reference sequence). Trimming pared 4 bases from V and 9 bases from J, leaving 14 bases between. As DNA, the CDR3 is TGTGCCAGCAGCGGGGGGGGCCCGGCCATTCAGTACTTC. Its protein is CASSGGGPAIQYF.

The gene calls are TRBV10-3 and TRBJ2-5, with 8 bases lining up with TRBD1. Germline V gives CDR1 ENHRY, CDR2 SYGVKD. With V trimmed by 11 bases and J by 5 bases, 13 bases remained unmatched. This CDR3 spans 14 amino acids. As DNA, the CDR3 is TGTGCCGCCGGAAGGACAGGGTCTGTGGAGACCCAGTACTTC. Translating gives CAAGRTGSVETQYF.